The T cell receptor (beta chain) under discussion was sequenced for a study of shared clonotypes between healthy human individuals. Study-level points and caveats: Naive subsets generally had larger estimated richness than memory subsets.

Germline V gene sequence: CDR1 SNHLY, CDR2 FYNNEI. The germline V and J ends were trimmed by 3 bases and 0 bases, with 5 bases remaining between them. This CDR3 contains 14 residues. Naive CD8 isolation took CD45RO-negative cells positively selected for CCR7 and excluded terminally differentiated effector memory CD45RA+ cells. The sample holds one count of this clone. Its antigen is unknown. Produced via immunoSEQ multiplex PCR; TCRdb's table is partial and in-frame only. This repertoire shows around 1.9 million clones, roughly 91% found once; its top ten account for 1.5% to 2%. The sequenced sample was naive CD8+ T cells from PBMCs. The clonotype was recovered from a man aged 18 to 29 in good health. Some clones in this sample may be carry-over from other donors' samples. The chain is built from TRBV2 and TRBJ2-2; D is undetermined. This CDR3 is CASSDGSNTGELFF. CDR3 coding DNA: TGTGCCAGCAGTGACGGGTCGAACACCGGGGAGCTGTTTTTT.